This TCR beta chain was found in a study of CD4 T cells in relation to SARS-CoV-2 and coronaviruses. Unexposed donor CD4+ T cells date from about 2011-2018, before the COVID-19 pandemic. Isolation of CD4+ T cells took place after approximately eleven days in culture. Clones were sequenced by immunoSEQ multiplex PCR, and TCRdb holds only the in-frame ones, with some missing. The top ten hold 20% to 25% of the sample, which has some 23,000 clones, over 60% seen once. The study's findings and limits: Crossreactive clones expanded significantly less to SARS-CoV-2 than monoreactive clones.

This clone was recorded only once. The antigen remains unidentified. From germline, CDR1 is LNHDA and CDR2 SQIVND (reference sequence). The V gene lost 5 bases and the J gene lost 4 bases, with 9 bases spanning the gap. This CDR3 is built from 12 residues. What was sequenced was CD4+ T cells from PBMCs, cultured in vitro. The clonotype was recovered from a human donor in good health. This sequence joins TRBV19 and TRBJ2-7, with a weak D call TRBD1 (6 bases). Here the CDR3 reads CASSGTKYEQYF. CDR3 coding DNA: TGTGCCAGTAGTGGGACAAAATACGAGCAGTACTTC.